This TCR beta chain is drawn from a study of cytomegalovirus exposure and HLA in healthy donors listed by TCRdb under 2017. The study in broad terms: According to a later analysis, one platform produced both the roughly 120 validation repertoires and the approximately 670 repertoires of the first cohort. The study aimed to test whether signatures of past pathogen exposure could be identified by cataloging public T cell receptors. In addition to the first cohort of hundreds of subjects, a separate validation cohort of 120 different subjects was used. The study combined high-throughput TCR immunosequencing, statistical association of individual TCRs with disease status, and machine learning to predict cytomegalovirus infection status. Study-level results and caveats: The classifier was reported to diagnose cytomegalovirus status with high specificity and sensitivity in both the original cohort and the validation cohort. It was suggested by the authors that the approach could potentially be generalized to other disease states and immunological phenotypes. A later analysis had no HLA typing for the validation cohort, so co-occurrence there was scored across all 110 or so repertoires. In a later analysis, TCRs clustered in the first cohort were found to also tend to co-occur in the roughly 130 validation repertoires, with about 94% of cluster scores above 0. Most TCR sequences were observed very rarely across donors, whereas some public TCRs were present in many individuals. The study listed approximately 150 TCR beta chains as associated with cytomegalovirus. A few of the identified cytomegalovirus-associated TCR beta chains were confirmed in vitro to be specific for cytomegalovirus antigens.

CDR1 and CDR2 are drawn from the germline V gene: ENHRY, SYGVKD. The CDR3 sequence holds 14 residues, the cysteine and phenylalanine included. Kept here is only the CDR3 DNA, which spans 42 bases and is read in frame from base 1. From V the trimming removes 10 bases and from J it removes 4 bases, while the gene matches leave 9 bases of the junction unaccounted for. Remarks on this clone: Its antigen target is currently unknown. No much larger clone exists at a distance of one base, and base qualities are not known.

The donors were included in the validation cohort of 120 subjects, a group kept apart from the roughly 670-subject first cohort. Receptors were amplified or captured by the immunoSEQ multiplex PCR assay. Turning to the authors' computational methods: To diagnose cytomegalovirus status from the catalog of TCR beta chain sequences, a statistical classification framework was built. As stored in TCRdb, this immuneACCESS dataset retains in-frame rearrangements with V and J assigned. A fraction of the clones does not appear; measured against another copy, unresolved V genes explain less than half of the discrepancy, and the remainder lacks a known reason. That table furnishes V, J and clone size, whereas the DNA furnished D and trimming. The sample data list 90,000 to 130,000 clones, and approximately 89% of these were observed just once. Of the sample, about 2% is held by the ten largest clones.

The sequence came from a woman in her late teens or twenties in good health and CMV-seronegative. This sequence uses TRBV10-3 and TRBJ2-1, with 8 bases matching TRBD1. Sample: PBMCs. The encoded CDR3 is CATTGVGGYNEQFF. The DNA is TGTGCCACGACAGGGGTAGGGGGTTACAATGAGCAGTTCTTC.